This entry is about one TCR beta chain. Using the 5' RACE reads, TCRdb records one entry per CDR3 protein without DNA. This repertoire includes 500,000 or so distinct CDR3 sequences. The CDR3 loop spans 14 amino acids. The sample originates from a study of T cells expressing NK-cell markers. The clonotype originates from a man aged 18 to 35 in good health. The V and J genes are TRBV12-3 or TRBV12-4 and TRBJ2-2; the D call from TCRdb, TRBD1, cannot be confirmed without DNA. The sequencing sample was made of blood T cells: a sorted CD56 or NKG2C T cell subset, CD4+ or CD8+ T cells, or bulk PBMC T cells (not recorded which). CDR3 sequence reads: CASTQGGDTGELFF.